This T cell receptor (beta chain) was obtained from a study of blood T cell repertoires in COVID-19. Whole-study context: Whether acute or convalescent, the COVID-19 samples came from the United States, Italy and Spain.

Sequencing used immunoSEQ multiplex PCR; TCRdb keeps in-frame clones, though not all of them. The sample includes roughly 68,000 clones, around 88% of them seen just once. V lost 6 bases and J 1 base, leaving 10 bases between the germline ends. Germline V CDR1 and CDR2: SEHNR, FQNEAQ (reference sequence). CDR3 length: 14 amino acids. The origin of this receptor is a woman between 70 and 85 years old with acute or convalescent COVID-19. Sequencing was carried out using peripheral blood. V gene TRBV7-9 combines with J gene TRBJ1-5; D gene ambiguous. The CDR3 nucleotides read TGTGCCAGCAGTTTGACGGAGAGCAATCAGCCCCAGCATTTT. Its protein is CASSLTESNQPQHF.